One sample yielded the 17 T cell receptor beta chains listed below, sequenced in a study of blood T cells in healthy people across ages. A second PCR, run for about 7 to 11 cycles, used a sample-barcoded 5' primer plus a J-beta primer mix. One entry per CDR3 protein results from TCRdb running MiXCR on the 5' RACE reads. The sample contains about 1,500,000 distinct CDR3 sequences, 28% of which appear only once. The sequenced material came from blood. These receptors were obtained from a woman under 40 in good health.

The CDR3 DNA follows: TGCAGTGCTAGAGATATTAGGGAGACTGAAGCTTTCTTT. The encoded protein is CSARDIRETEAFF. This chain connects TRBV20-1 to TRBJ1-1; D gene unclear. This CDR3 has 13 amino acids. The germline V gene encodes CDR1 DFQATT and CDR2 SNEGSKA (reference sequence). V lost 0 bases to trimming and J lost 5 bases, with 10 bases between them.

This clonotype appeared many times. The J gene is TRBJ1-2, the V gene TRBV12-3 or TRBV12-4; possibly TRBD1 for D (5 bases). V lost 2 bases, J lost 4 bases, and 8 bases lay in between. The CDR3 runs 13 residues. The CDR3 region is CASSLQGGYGYTF. For the CDR3, the DNA is TGTGCCAGCAGTTTACAGGGAGGCTATGGCTACACCTTC.

V gene TRBV20-1 combines with J gene TRBJ2-3; tentatively, D is TRBD2 (5 bases). From germline, CDR1 is DFQATT and CDR2 SNEGSKA (reference sequence). The CDR3 runs 10 residues. Trimming took 5 bases from V and 8 from J, leaving 8 bases between them. CDR3 DNA sequence: TGCAGTGCTTCAGGAGGTACGCAGTATTTT. Amino acids: CSASGGTQYF.

V and J are TRBV7-6 and TRBJ1-2; D is possibly TRBD1 (5 bases). Germline V gene data show CDR1 as SGHVS and CDR2 as FNYEAQ. The ends were cut back, 3 bases at V and 4 bases at J, with 21 bases in the middle. The CDR3 is made up of 17 amino acids. As DNA, the CDR3 is TGTGCCAGCAGCTTTGGGGCGACCGCCCTAGGTACCTATGGCTACACCTTC. Encoded protein: CASSFGATALGTYGYTF. Drawing the rest from reference TRBV7-6 and TRBJ1-2, the complete variable domain is GAGVSQSPRYKVTKRGQDVALRCDPISGHVSLYWYRQALGQGPEFLTYFNYEAQQDKSGLPNDRFSAERPEGSISTLTIQRTEQRDSAMYRCASSFGATALGTYGYTFGSGTRLTVV.

A few counts support this clonotype. The chain links TRBV27 to TRBJ2-7; 7 bases match TRBD1. This CDR3 has 15 amino acids. V gave up 5 bases and J gave up 3 bases; unmatched junction bases: 10. Germline lookup yields CDR1 MNHEY and CDR2 SMNVEV (reference sequence). CDR3 region: CASSTGANSRYEQYF. The CDR3 coding sequence is TGTGCCAGCAGTACAGGGGCTAACAGCCGCTACGAGCAGTACTTC.

V and J are TRBV7-2 and TRBJ2-1; D is ambiguous. CDR3 size: 14 residues. Germline V lookup: CDR1 SGHTA, CDR2 FQGNSA. Trimming cost V 7 bases and J 2 bases, with 12 bases left between them. Here the CDR3 reads CASNPGLAYNEQFF. The CDR3 DNA reads as TGTGCCAGCAACCCTGGGCTAGCCTACAATGAGCAGTTCTTC.

This clonotype has only a few counts. The V and J genes are TRBV28 and TRBJ2-7; D unresolved. The CDR3 is made up of 13 amino acids. The V and J ends lost 4 bases and 6 bases respectively, with 13 bases between them. Looked up from germline, CDR1 is MDHEN and CDR2 is SYDVKM. The CDR3 reads CASSYRPLIEQYF. The CDR3 coding sequence is TGTGCCAGCAGTTACAGACCCTTAATCGAGCAGTACTTC.

In its sample, this clonotype was seen a few times. J is TRBJ2-7 and V is TRBV12-3 or TRBV12-4; D is unclear. CDR3 length: 13 residues. V dropped 7 bases and J dropped 0 bases, with 10 bases sitting between them. This CDR3 is CASMGPNSYEQYF. DNA for the CDR3: TGTGCCAGCATGGGTCCAAACTCCTACGAGCAGTACTTC.

There are a few counts of this clonotype. The chain combines TRBV28 with TRBJ1-5, with a possible D match to TRBD1 (6 bases). The V end lost 6 bases, the J end lost 6 bases, and 21 bases lay between the germline ends. Germline-derived CDR1 and CDR2 are MDHEN and SYDVKM. This CDR3 is 16 amino acids long. CDR3 protein: CASRPGDGGFGQPQHF. CDR3 DNA sequence: TGTGCCAGCAGGCCAGGGGACGGGGGTTTTGGTCAGCCCCAGCATTTT. The complete variable domain, with remaining parts taken from reference TRBV28 and TRBJ1-5, reads DVKVTQSSRYLVKRTGEKVFLECVQDMDHENMFWYRQDPGLGLRLIYFSYDVKMKEKGDIPEGYSVSREKKERFSLILESASTNQTSMYLCASRPGDGGFGQPQHFGDGTRLSIL.

With respect to this clonotype: One junction end disagrees with the germline gene, perhaps due to a read error. This rearrangement joins TRBV13 to TRBJ1-5; D not certain. This CDR3 has 15 amino acids. The germline V gene has CDR1 PRHDT and CDR2 FYEKMQ (reference sequence). The DNA of the CDR3 is TGCGCCAGCAGCGTGTCATCGGGGATGAATCAGCCCCAGCATTTT. This translates into CASSVSSGMNQPQHF.

This clonotype was observed a few times. V usage is TRBV7-9 and J usage is TRBJ2-2; unclear D gene. The V gene lost 3 bases and the J gene lost 6 bases, with 8 bases spanning the gap. Germline V CDR1 and CDR2: SEHNR, FQNEAQ (reference sequence). CDR3 size: 13 residues. The CDR3 is CASSLQPAGELFF. In DNA, the CDR3 is TGTGCCAGCAGCTTGCAGCCCGCCGGGGAGCTGTTTTTT.

In this sample, this clonotype turned up a few times. The genes are TRBV9 and TRBJ1-2, with 8 bases lining up with TRBD1. The V and J ends lost 3 bases and 8 bases, in that order; junction bases with no gene match: 6. Looked up from germline, CDR1 is SGDLS and CDR2 is YYNGEE. CDR3 length equals 13 residues. CDR3 bases: TGTGCCAGCAGCGAGACAGGGGCTGGGGGCTACACCTTC. Translation gives CASSETGAGGYTF.

This clonotype showed up just a few times. The V and J genes are TRBV5-1 and TRBJ2-5, with TRBD1 matching over 9 bases. TRBJ2-7 explains the end of the DNA better; the J call may be wrong. The germline V gene encodes CDR1 SGHRS and CDR2 YFSETQ. The CDR3 runs to 16 residues. Here the CDR3 DNA reads TGCGCCAGCAGGTTTGCGGCGGGGACAGGGTCGTACGAGCAGTACTTC. Translating it yields CASRFAAGTGSYEQYF.

This clonotype was recorded only once. The chain couples TRBV14 to TRBJ1-4; D is unclear. V gave up 0 bases and J gave up 5 bases, with 10 bases separating them. CDR3 size: 15 residues. CDR1 and CDR2 from the germline V gene are SGHDN and FVKESK. CDR3 residues: CASSQDAGINEKLFF. In DNA, the CDR3 is TGTGCCAGCAGCCAAGATGCGGGAATCAATGAAAAACTGTTTTTT.

This clonotype was counted many times. The J gene is TRBJ2-6, the V gene TRBV20-1; maybe TRBD2 (5 bases). V shed 6 bases and J shed 1 base, with 10 bases lying between them. The CDR3 spans 14 residues. Germline-derived CDR1 and CDR2 are DFQATT and SNEGSKA (reference sequence). CDR3 coding DNA: TGCAGTGCAAATAGGGAGTCTGGGGCCAACGTCCTGACTTTC. It translates to CSANRESGANVLTF.

The chain couples TRBV6-2 or TRBV6-3 to TRBJ2-5, with D perhaps matching TRBD2 (6 bases). Germline CDR1 MNHEY, CDR2 SVGEGT. The CDR3 covers 14 residues. Trimming took 2 bases from V and 1 from J, leaving 8 bases between them. The CDR3 is CASSYGDSQETQYF. The CDR3 DNA is TGTGCCAGCAGTTACGGGGACTCCCAAGAGACCCAGTACTTC.

In this sample, this clonotype turned up many times. The chain carries TRBV29-1 and TRBJ1-2; tentative D call: TRBD1 (5 bases). The CDR3 has 15 amino acids. Trimming removed 4 bases at V and 3 bases at J, with 18 bases between. Germline V gene lookup returns CDR1 SQVTM and CDR2 ANQGSEA. In nucleotides, the CDR3 is TGCAGCGTTGTGGGGGTGAGAGACCTGGACTATGGCTACACCTTC. This translates into CSVVGVRDLDYGYTF.